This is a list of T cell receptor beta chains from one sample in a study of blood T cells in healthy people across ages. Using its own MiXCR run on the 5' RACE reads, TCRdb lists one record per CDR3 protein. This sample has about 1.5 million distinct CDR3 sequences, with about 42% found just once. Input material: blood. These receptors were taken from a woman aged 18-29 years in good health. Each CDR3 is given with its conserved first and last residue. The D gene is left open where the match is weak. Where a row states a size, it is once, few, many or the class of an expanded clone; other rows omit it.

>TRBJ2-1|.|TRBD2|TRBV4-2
TGTGCCAGCAGCCCCCAGCCGACGGGGGAGGGCTACAATGAGCAGTTCTTC
CASSPQPTGEGYNEQFF
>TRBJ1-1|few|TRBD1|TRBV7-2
TGTGCCAGCAGCGTAAACAGGGGTCTCGGGGAGGCTTTCTTT
CASSVNRGLGEAFF
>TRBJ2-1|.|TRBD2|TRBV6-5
TGTGCCAGCAAAGTTACGAGGGACTACTTCTACGAGCAGTTCTTC
CASKVTRDYFYEQFF
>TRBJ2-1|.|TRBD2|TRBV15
TGTGCCACCAGCAGAGTTGGCGGGGGGGAAAATGGGCAGTTCTTC
CATSRVGGGENGQFF
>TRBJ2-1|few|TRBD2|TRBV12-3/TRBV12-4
TGTGCCAGCAGTTCTAGCGGGGGGGCCGCTAATGAGCAGTTCTTC
CASSSSGGAANEQFF
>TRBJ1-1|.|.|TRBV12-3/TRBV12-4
TGTGCGAGCAGTTTTGAATGGGAGAACACTGAAGCTTTCTTT
CASSFEWENTEAFF
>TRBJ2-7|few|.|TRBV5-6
TGTGCCAGCAGCTTGGAAGGGATTGACGAGCAGTACTTC
CASSLEGIDEQYF
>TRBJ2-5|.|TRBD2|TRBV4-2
TGTGCCAGCAGCCAGTTCCCGGGACTAGAGGCTACGGTGCAGTACTTC
CASSQFPGLEATVQYF
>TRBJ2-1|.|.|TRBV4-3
TGCGCCAGCAGCCAAGATACCCTAGCGTGGAATGAGCAGTTCTTC
CASSQDTLAWNEQFF
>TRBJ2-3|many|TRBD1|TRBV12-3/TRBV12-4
TGTGCCAGCAGCGACGACAGGGGTACGCAGTATTTT
CASSDDRGTQYF
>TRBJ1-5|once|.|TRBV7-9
TGTGCCAGCAGCTTCGGGGTTCTGGGGGGAAATCAGCCCCAGCATTTT
CASSFGVLGGNQPQHF
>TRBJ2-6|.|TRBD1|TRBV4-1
TGCGCCAGCAGCCAAGTGGGACAGAGAAAGTCTGGGGCCAACGTCCTGACTTTC
CASSQVGQRKSGANVLTF